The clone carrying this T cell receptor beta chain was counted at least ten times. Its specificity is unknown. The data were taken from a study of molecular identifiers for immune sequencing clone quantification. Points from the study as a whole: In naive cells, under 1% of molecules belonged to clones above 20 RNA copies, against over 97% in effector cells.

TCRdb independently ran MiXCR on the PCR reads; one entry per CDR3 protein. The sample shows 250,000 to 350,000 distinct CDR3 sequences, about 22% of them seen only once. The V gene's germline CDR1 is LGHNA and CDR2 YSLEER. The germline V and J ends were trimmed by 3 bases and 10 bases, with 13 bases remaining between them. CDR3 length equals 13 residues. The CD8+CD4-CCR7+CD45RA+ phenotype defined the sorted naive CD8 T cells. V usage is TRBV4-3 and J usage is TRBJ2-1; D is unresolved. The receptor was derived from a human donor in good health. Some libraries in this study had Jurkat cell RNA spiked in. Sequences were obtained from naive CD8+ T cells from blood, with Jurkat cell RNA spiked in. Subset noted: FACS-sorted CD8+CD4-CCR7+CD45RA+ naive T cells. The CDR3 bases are TGCGCCAGCAGCCAGATTCGACGGGCCGAGCAGTTCTTC. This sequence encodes CASSQIRRAEQFF.